This T cell receptor (beta chain) was profiled in a study of shared clonotypes between healthy human individuals. Across several immunoSEQ plates, the genomic DNA of each subset was split evenly. Replicate PCRs run on sorted subsets employed around 200 ng DNA, 25,000 to 35,000 T cell genomes. Data came from immunoSEQ multiplex PCR; TCRdb stores just in-frame clones and leaves some out. The profile shows 1.6 million or so clones, 95% to 97% of them singletons. CDR1 is SGDLS and CDR2 is YYNGEE in the germline V gene. The CDR3 extends over 14 amino acids. V trimming: 2 bases; J trimming: 8 bases; junction bases outside the gene matches: 5.

The sequenced material came from naive CD4+ T cells sorted from blood. Subset of the sample: CD45RA+ positively selected. The clonotype originates from a man between 25 and 39 years old in good health. The J gene is TRBJ1-2, the V gene TRBV9; TRBD1 matches at 11 bases. The CDR3 sequence: CASSVLGQGEGYTF. The CDR3 coding sequence is TGTGCCAGCAGCGTCTTGGGACAGGGGGAGGGCTACACCTTC.